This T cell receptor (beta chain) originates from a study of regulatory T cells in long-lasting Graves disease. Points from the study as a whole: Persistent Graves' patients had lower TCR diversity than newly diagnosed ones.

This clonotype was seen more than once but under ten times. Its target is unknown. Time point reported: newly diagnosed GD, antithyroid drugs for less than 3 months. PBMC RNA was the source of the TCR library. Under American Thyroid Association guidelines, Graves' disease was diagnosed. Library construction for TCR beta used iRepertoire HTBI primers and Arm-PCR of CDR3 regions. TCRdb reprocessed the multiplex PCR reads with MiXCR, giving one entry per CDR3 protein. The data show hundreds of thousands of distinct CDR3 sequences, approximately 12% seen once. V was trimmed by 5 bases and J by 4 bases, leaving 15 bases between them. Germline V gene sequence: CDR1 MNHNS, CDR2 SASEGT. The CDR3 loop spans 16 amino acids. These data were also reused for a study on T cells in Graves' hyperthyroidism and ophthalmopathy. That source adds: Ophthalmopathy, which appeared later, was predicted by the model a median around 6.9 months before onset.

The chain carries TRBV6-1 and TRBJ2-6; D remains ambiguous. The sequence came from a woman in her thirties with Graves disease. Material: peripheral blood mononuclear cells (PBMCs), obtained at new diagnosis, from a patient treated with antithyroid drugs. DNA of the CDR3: TGTGCCAGCAGTCAACTCAGGTATACCGGGGCCAACGTCCTGACTTTC. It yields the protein CASSQLRYTGANVLTF.